The 7 T cell receptor beta chains below all came from one sample that was sequenced in a study of blood T cells in healthy people across ages. The second PCR ran 7 to 11 cycles with a sample-barcoded 5' primer and J-beta primers. Each CDR3 protein gets one entry after TCRdb re-called the 5' RACE reads with MiXCR. The sample consists of fewer than 700,000 distinct CDR3 sequences, approximately 40% of them appearing once. Sequences were obtained from blood. The receptors here all came from a man older than 75 in good health.

This clonotype has a handful of counts. The chain recombines TRBV29-1 with TRBJ2-5, with D possibly being TRBD1 (6 bases). V shed 4 bases and J shed 2 bases, with 14 bases lying between them. Germline lookup yields CDR1 SQVTM and CDR2 ANQGSEA. This CDR3 has 14 amino acids. This CDR3 is CSVGRPQGQETQYF. The CDR3 DNA reads TGCAGCGTTGGTCGTCCTCAGGGGCAAGAGACCCAGTACTTC.

This clonotype was counted ten times or more. This sequence joins TRBV7-2 and TRBJ2-3, with TRBD2 matching 7 bases. V gave up 1 base and J gave up 1 base; unmatched junction bases: 5. Germline CDR1 and CDR2: SGHTA and FQGNSA. The CDR3 contains 16 residues. CDR3 nucleotides: TGTGCCAGCAGCTTAGTGGGCGCGGGGGGCACAGATACGCAGTATTTT. Its translation: CASSLVGAGGTDTQYF.

In this sample, this clonotype turned up a few times. The J gene is TRBJ2-7, the V gene TRBV7-2; 8 nucleotides match TRBD1. The CDR3 covers 13 residues. With 5 bases clipped from V and 6 bases from J, the junction kept 6 bases outside the gene matches. The germline V gene encodes CDR1 SGHTA and CDR2 FQGNSA. CDR3 nucleotides: TGTGCCAGCAGCCTTCCAGGACAGGGCGAGCAGTACTTC. It yields the protein CASSLPGQGEQYF.

This clonotype was counted a few times. V and J are TRBV5-1 and TRBJ2-5, with 8 bases lining up with TRBD1. CDR1 is SGHRS and CDR2 is YFSETQ in the germline V gene. The CDR3 has 14 residues. The V segment lost 2 bases and the J segment 4 bases; nucleotides outside the gene matches: 4. The CDR3: CASSFGQGRETQYF. The CDR3 DNA follows: TGCGCCAGCAGCTTCGGACAGGGAAGAGAGACCCAGTACTTC.

This clonotype appeared many times. The gene calls are TRBV7-2 and TRBJ1-6; 8 positions agree with TRBD1. Germline V gene data show CDR1 as SGHTA and CDR2 as FQGNSA. This CDR3 contains 17 residues. V gave up 5 bases and J gave up 9 bases; unmatched junction bases: 15. CDR3 coding DNA: TGTGCCAGCAGCGATTATACGAGGACAGGGATCTTTTCACCCCTCCACTTT. It yields the protein CASSDYTRTGIFSPLHF.

This chain uses TRBV2 with TRBJ2-1; possibly TRBD1 for D (6 bases). V dropped 7 bases and J dropped 8 bases, with 15 bases sitting between them. The CDR3 is 13 residues long. Germline CDR1 reads SNHLY; CDR2 reads FYNNEI. The CDR3 is CASTTLRGHEQFF. For the CDR3, the DNA is TGTGCCAGCACCACGCTCAGGGGCCATGAGCAGTTCTTC.

A few counts support this clonotype. J is TRBJ1-6 and V is TRBV5-6; 9 nucleotides match TRBD1. Germline CDR1 is SGHDT and CDR2 is YYEEEE. Germline trimming cut 3 bases from V and 5 bases from J; bases unmatched to any gene: 0. This CDR3 contains 14 residues. CDR3 amino acids: CASSWDRDNSPLHF. As DNA, the CDR3 is TGTGCCAGCAGCTGGGACAGGGATAATTCACCCCTCCACTTT.